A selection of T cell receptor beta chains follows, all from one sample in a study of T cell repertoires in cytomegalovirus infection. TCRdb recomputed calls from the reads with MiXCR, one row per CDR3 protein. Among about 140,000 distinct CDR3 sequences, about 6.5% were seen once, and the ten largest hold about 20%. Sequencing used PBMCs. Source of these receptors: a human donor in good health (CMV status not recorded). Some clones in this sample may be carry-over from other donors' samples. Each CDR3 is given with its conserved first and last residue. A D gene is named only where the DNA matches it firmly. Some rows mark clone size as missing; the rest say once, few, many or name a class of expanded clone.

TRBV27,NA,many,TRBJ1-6,CASSLSWTDRNSPLHF,TGTGCCAGCAGTTTATCCTGGACAGATAGGAATTCACCCCTCCACTTT
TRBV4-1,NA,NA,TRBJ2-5,CASSQEGKGPETQYF,TGTGCCAGCAGCCAAGAAGGTAAAGGTCCGGAGACCCAGTACTTC
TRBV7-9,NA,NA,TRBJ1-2,CASTIDPGDFYYGYTF,TGTGCCAGCACCATAGACCCAGGGGATTTTTACTATGGCTACACCTTC
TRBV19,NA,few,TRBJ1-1,CASSIRGAAEAFF,TGTGCCAGTAGTATCCGGGGCGCAGCTGAAGCTTTCTTT
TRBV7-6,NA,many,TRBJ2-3,CASSLKGRSTDTQYF,TGTGCCAGCAGCTTAAAGGGGCGGAGCACAGATACGCAGTATTTT
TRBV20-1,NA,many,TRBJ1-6,CSARDPDSPLHF,TGCAGTGCTAGAGATCCGGATTCACCCCTCCACTTT
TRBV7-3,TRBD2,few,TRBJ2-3,CASSLSGGSTDTQYF,TGTGCCAGCAGCTTAAGCGGGGGTAGCACAGATACGCAGTATTTT
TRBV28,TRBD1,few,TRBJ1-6,CASSDSTGRASPLHF,TGTGCCAGCAGTGACTCGACAGGGAGAGCTTCACCCCTCCACTTT
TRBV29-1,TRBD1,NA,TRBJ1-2,CSVEAPGQGFEDNYGYTF,TGCAGCGTTGAGGCACCGGGACAGGGGTTTGAGGATAACTATGGCTACACCTTC
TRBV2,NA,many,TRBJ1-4,CASSNQGNREKLFF,TGTGCCAGCTCGAACCAGGGAAATCGAGAAAAACTGTTTTTT
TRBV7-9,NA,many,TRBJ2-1,CASSLALYNEQFF,TGTGCCAGCAGCTTAGCGCTCTACAATGAGCAGTTCTTC
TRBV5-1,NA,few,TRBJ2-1,CASSLVVPSSEQFF,TGCGCCAGCAGCTTGGTCGTCCCCTCGTCTGAGCAGTTCTTC
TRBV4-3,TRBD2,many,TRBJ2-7,CASSQGLEDALAGGLTYEQYF,TGCGCCAGCAGCCAAGGTTTGGAGGATGCCTTAGCGGGGGGTTTAACCTACGAGCAGTACTTC
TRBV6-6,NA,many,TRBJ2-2,CASSYQTTGELFF,TGTGCCAGCAGTTACCAGACCACCGGGGAGCTGTTTTTT
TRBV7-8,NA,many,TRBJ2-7,CASSWREGATYEQYF,TGTGCCAGCAGCTGGAGGGAAGGTGCCACCTACGAGCAGTACTTC
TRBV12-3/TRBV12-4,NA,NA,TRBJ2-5,CASSPRVNGETQYF,TGTGCCAGCAGCCCTCGGGTTAACGGAGAGACCCAGTACTTC
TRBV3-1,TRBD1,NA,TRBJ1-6,CASSQDRTGRTINSPLHF,TGTGCCAGCAGCCAAGATCGGACAGGGCGAACGATTAATTCACCCCTCCACTTT
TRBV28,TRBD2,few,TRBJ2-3,CASSSLAGPTDTQYF,TGTGCCAGCAGTTCTCTAGCGGGTCCCACAGATACGCAGTATTTT
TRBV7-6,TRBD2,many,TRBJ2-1,CASSPRGLAGSYNEQFF,TGTGCCAGCAGCCCCCGCGGGCTAGCGGGGTCCTACAATGAGCAGTTCTTC
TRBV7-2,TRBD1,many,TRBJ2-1,CASSLVGQGAFPVHEQFF,TGTGCCAGCAGCTTAGTGGGACAGGGGGCGTTTCCGGTGCATGAGCAGTTCTTC
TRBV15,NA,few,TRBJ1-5,CATGGGRNIQPQHF,TGTGCCACTGGCGGGGGGCGCAATATTCAGCCCCAGCATTTT
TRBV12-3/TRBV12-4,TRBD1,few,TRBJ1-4,CASSRFLGTANEKLFF,TGTGCCAGCAGCCGTTTTCTCGGGACAGCTAATGAAAAACTGTTTTTT
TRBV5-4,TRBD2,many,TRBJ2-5,CASSLGGPRGGPQYF,TGTGCCAGCAGCTTGGGGGGTCCCCGGGGGGGGCCCCAGTACTTC
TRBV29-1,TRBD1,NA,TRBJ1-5,CSVAADRRQPQHF,TGCAGCGTCGCCGCGGACAGGAGGCAGCCCCAGCATTTT
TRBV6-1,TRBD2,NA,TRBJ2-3,CASSSGLAGAADTQYF,TGTGCCAGCAGTTCGGGACTAGCGGGGGCAGCAGATACGCAGTATTTT
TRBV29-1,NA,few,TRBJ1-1,CSVELGSAGTRGTEAFF,TGCAGCGTTGAACTCGGGAGTGCAGGCACGCGGGGCACTGAAGCTTTCTTT
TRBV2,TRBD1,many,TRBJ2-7,CASSETRGTGGSYEQYF,TGTGCCAGCAGCGAAACTAGGGGGACAGGGGGCTCCTACGAGCAGTACTTC
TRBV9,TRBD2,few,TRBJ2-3,CASSPSVVAGFTQYF,TGTGCCAGCAGCCCCTCGGTGGTAGCGGGGTTTACGCAGTATTTT
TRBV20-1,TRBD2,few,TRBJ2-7,CSAFSGGDYYEQYF,TGCAGTGCTTTTAGCGGGGGCGATTACTACGAGCAGTACTTC
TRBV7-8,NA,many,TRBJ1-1,CASSLSGSSPGAFF,TGTGCCAGCAGCTTATCCGGGTCTTCCCCTGGGGCTTTCTTT
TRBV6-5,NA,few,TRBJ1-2,CASSYLSGRGGYTF,TGTGCCAGCAGTTACCTGTCAGGGCGGGGAGGCTACACCTTC
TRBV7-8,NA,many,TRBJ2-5,CASSLVADQETQYF,TGTGCCAGCAGCTTAGTTGCGGACCAAGAGACCCAGTACTTC
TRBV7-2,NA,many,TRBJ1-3,CASSPDGYTIYF,TGTGCCAGCAGTCCCGACGGATACACCATATATTTT
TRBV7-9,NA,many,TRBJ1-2,CASTLESWDGYTF,TGTGCCAGCACCTTAGAGTCTTGGGATGGCTACACCTTC
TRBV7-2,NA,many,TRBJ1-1,CASSLELGNTEAFF,TGTGCCAGCAGCTTAGAGCTGGGGAACACTGAAGCTTTCTTT
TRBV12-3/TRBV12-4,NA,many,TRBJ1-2,CASSGRTYGYTF,TGTGCCAGCAGTGGACGGACCTATGGCTACACCTTC
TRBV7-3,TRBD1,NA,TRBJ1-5,CASSSLGDRAQPQHF,TGTGCCAGCAGCTCCCTGGGGGACAGGGCCCAGCCCCAGCATTTT
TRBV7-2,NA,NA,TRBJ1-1,CASSVPGSTEAFF,TGTGCCAGCAGCGTCCCCGGGAGCACTGAAGCTTTCTTT
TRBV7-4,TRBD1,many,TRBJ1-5,CASSPTGAPMHF,TGTGCCAGCAGCCCGACAGGGGCCCCCATGCATTTT
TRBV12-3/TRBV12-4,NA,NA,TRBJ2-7,CTSSPSEAFEQYF,TGTACCAGCAGTCCCTCTGAGGCGTTCGAGCAGTACTTC
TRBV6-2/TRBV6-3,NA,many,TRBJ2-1,CASSYSGGLLKGDEQFF,TGTGCCAGCAGTTACTCCGGGGGACTCCTCAAGGGAGATGAGCAGTTCTTC
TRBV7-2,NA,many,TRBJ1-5,CASSIPGVNSNQPQHF,TGTGCCAGCAGCATCCCTGGGGTTAATAGCAATCAGCCCCAGCATTTT
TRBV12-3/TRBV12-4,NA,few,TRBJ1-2,CASTLVGAGYGYTF,TGTGCCAGCACCCTCGTGGGGGCGGGCTATGGCTACACCTTC
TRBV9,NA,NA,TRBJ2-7,CASSVGTVPTYEQYF,TGTGCCAGCAGCGTCGGGACCGTCCCCACCTACGAGCAGTACTTC
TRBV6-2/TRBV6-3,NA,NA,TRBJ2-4,CASSSPAGRFDSIQYF,TGTGCCAGCAGCTCTCCTGCGGGGAGGTTTGATAGCATTCAGTACTTC
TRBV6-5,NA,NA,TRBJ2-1,CASRDEWSYNEQFF,TGTGCCAGCAGGGACGAGTGGTCCTACAATGAGCAGTTCTTC